This T cell receptor (beta chain) was recorded in a study of blood T cell repertoires in COVID-19. The overall study: Donors in the United States, Italy and Spain gave samples during acute or convalescent COVID-19. T cells, B-cell-depleted T cells, or PBMCs supplied cDNA or gDNA.

In the study's own analysis: Reference gene primer amplification yielded estimated nucleated cell counts. The data were produced by immunoSEQ multiplex PCR, yet TCRdb's version contains in-frame clones alone and is incomplete. V, J and clone size reflect that table, while D and trimming were determined from the DNA. The sample shows approximately 94,000 clones, 84% of them seen only once. Germline V lookup: CDR1 MGHRA, CDR2 YSYEKL. The CDR3 extends over 15 amino acids. Trimming took 6 bases from V and 2 from J, leaving 14 bases between them. The sample consisted of peripheral blood. The source of this sequence is a man in his sixties with acute or convalescent COVID-19. The chain joins TRBV4-1 to TRBJ1-5; possible D gene TRBD1, 5 bases. Here the CDR3 DNA reads TGCGCCAGCAGTCGAGAAGACAGACGCAATCAGCCCCAGCATTTT. This sequence encodes CASSREDRRNQPQHF.